A single sample is the source of the 2 T cell receptor beta chains below, sequenced in a study of blood T cell repertoires in COVID-19. Data came from immunoSEQ multiplex PCR; TCRdb stores just in-frame clones and leaves some out. The data show 240,000 or so clones, around 89% seen once. The material sequenced was PBMCs or T cells enriched from blood (not recorded which). These TCRs come from a man aged 50-59 years who had been exposed to COVID-19.

V and J are TRBV28 and TRBJ2-5, with 9 bases that match TRBD1. Germline V gene data show CDR1 as MDHEN and CDR2 as SYDVKM. The CDR3 consists of 15 residues. J lost 3 bases, V lost 4 bases, and 6 bases had no gene match. CDR3 coding DNA: TGTGCCAGCAGTTCCCCCGGGACAGGGAAAGAGACCCAGTACTTC. This sequence encodes CASSSPGTGKETQYF.

This clone turned up a few times. This chain links TRBV6-1 with TRBJ2-7; 12 positions match TRBD2. The CDR3 contains 17 residues. The trim removed 4 bases at V and 5 bases at J, leaving 12 bases unmatched. Germline V CDR1 and CDR2: MNHNS, SASEGT. The CDR3 spells CASSAFRLAGVRHEQYV. The CDR3 nucleotides read TGTGCCAGCAGTGCATTCCGACTAGCGGGAGTTAGGCACGAGCAGTACGTC.